Each of the 8 T cell receptor beta chains below was sequenced from the same sample in a study of blood T cells in healthy people across ages. Primed by a sample-barcoded 5' primer and a J-beta primer mix, a second PCR proceeded for 7 to 11 cycles. TCRdb used MiXCR to reprocess the 5' RACE reads, holding one entry per CDR3 protein. The sample gives 800,000 to 950,000 distinct CDR3 sequences, roughly 40% of which show up once; 10% to 15% is in the top ten. The sequenced material came from blood. The receptor source for this set is a man aged 18 to 29 in good health.

This clonotype was found many times. The chain joins TRBV20-1 to TRBJ2-5, with 8 bases identical to TRBD2. J gave up 4 bases and V 7 bases, and 8 bases lay outside the gene matches. The CDR3 spans 13 residues. Germline CDR1 reads DFQATT; CDR2 reads SNEGSKA (reference sequence). The DNA for the CDR3 is TGCAGTGTAGCGGGGCCTATCTTAGAGACCCAGTACTTC. Protein sequence: CSVAGPILETQYF.

V and J are TRBV2 and TRBJ2-3; 10 nucleotides line up with TRBD2. This CDR3 is built from 11 residues. In germline, CDR1 is SNHLY, CDR2 FYNNEI. J was trimmed by 13 bases and V by 5 bases; bases with no gene match: 3. CDR3 bases: TGTGCCAGCAGTCCGGGACTAGCGAAGTATTTT. This gives the protein CASSPGLAKYF. Complete variable domain (other parts from reference TRBV2 and TRBJ2-3): EPEVTQTPSHQVTQMGQEVILRCVPISNHLYFYWYRQILGQKVEFLVSFYNNEISEKSEIFDDQFSVERPDGSNFTLKIRSTKLEDSAMYFCASSPGLAKYFGPGTRLTVL.

The chain is built from TRBV2 and TRBJ1-4; maybe TRBD1 (6 bases). Germline values: CDR1 SNHLY, CDR2 FYNNEI. The V end was cut by 1 base, the J end by 6 bases, with 9 bases between. There are 14 residues in the CDR3. The CDR3 region has the DNA TGTGCCAGCAGTGAAGTCAGGGGAGATGAAAAACTGTTTTTT. It translates to CASSEVRGDEKLFF.

The chain is built from TRBV5-1 and TRBJ2-4; tentative D call: TRBD1 (6 bases). Gene TRBJ2-7 matches the end of the DNA better, so the J call may be wrong. The CDR3 has 15 amino acids. Germline CDR1 is SGHRS and CDR2 is YFSETQ. The CDR3 DNA is TGCGCCAGCAGCGGCACGGGACAACAAACCTACGAGCAGTACTTC. This translates into CASSGTGQQTYEQYF.

The rearrangement links TRBV5-1 to TRBJ2-3; D unresolved. The length of the CDR3 is 13 residues. The ends were cut back, 7 bases at V and 0 bases at J, with 9 bases in the middle. Germline lookup yields CDR1 SGHRS and CDR2 YFSETQ. CDR3 residues: CASASPSTDTQYF. DNA for the CDR3: TGCGCCAGCGCAAGTCCTAGCACAGATACGCAGTATTTT.

CDR3: CASSMDSPSYEQYF. The CDR3 DNA follows: TGTGCCAGCAGCATGGACAGTCCCTCCTACGAGCAGTACTTC. The V call is TRBV14, the J call TRBJ2-7; maybe TRBD1 (6 bases). Trimming shortened V by 5 bases and J by 0 bases, and 11 bases separated the two germline ends. The CDR3 spans 14 residues. Germline values: CDR1 SGHDN, CDR2 FVKESK.

This clonotype occurred once. The chain is built from TRBV18 and TRBJ1-2; no reliable D call. V dropped 2 bases and J dropped 8 bases, with 12 bases sitting between them. Per the germline V gene, CDR1 is KGHSH and CDR2 is LQKENI. The CDR3 is made up of 13 amino acids. Here the CDR3 DNA reads TGTGCCAGCTCACCATTCATACTTGAAGGCTACACCTTC. Amino acid sequence: CASSPFILEGYTF. Together with reference TRBV18 and TRBJ1-2, the CDR3 gives the full variable domain: NAGVMQNPRHLVRRRGQEARLRCSPMKGHSHVYWYRQLPEEGLKFMVYLQKENIIDESGMPKERFSAEFPKEGPSILRIQQVVRGDSAAYFCASSPFILEGYTFGSGTRLTVV.

A few counts support this clonotype. The chain uses TRBV12-3 or TRBV12-4 and TRBJ1-5; 9 bases are a match to TRBD1. Unmatched junction bases numbered 7, after V lost 5 bases and J lost 5 bases. The CDR3 spans 15 residues. CDR3 nucleotides: TGTGCCAGCAGTGGGGGGGGACAGGGCTATCAGCCCCAGCATTTT. The encoded protein is CASSGGGQGYQPQHF.